The rows below give T cell receptor beta chains drawn from one sample of a study of T cell responses to AZD1222 COVID-19 vaccine. TCRdb keeps only in-frame clones here, not all; method: immunoSEQ multiplex PCR. The table includes roughly 200,000 clones, 80% to 95% detected once. Sample: peripheral blood, taken 28 days after the second AZD1222 dose. These receptors originate from an adult who received the AZD1222 COVID-19 vaccine. CDR3s include the opening cysteine and the closing phenylalanine or tryptophan. The D gene is left open where the match is weak. Clone size is given for some rows only: seen once, a few or many times, or a class if the clone is expanded.

>TRBV19|TRBD1|TRBJ1-5|-
CASSRDRARSQPQHF
TGTGCCAGTAGTAGGGACAGGGCACGGAGTCAGCCCCAGCATTTT
>TRBV28|-|TRBJ2-5|-
CASSFEDTITGFAETQYF
TGTGCCAGCAGTTTCGAGGATACGATAACAGGTTTTGCAGAGACCCAGTACTTC
>TRBV7-9|TRBD1|TRBJ1-3|-
CASSPGRGQNTIYF
TGTGCCAGCAGCCCCGGCAGGGGGCAAAACACCATATATTTT
>TRBV6-4|TRBD1|TRBJ2-3|few
CASNPGTGGTDTQYF
TGTGCCAGCAACCCCGGGACAGGGGGCACAGATACGCAGTATTTT
>TRBV18|-|TRBJ2-3|-
CASSSSPSTDTQYF
TGTGCCAGCTCATCATCCCCTAGCACAGATACGCAGTATTTT
>TRBV5-1|-|TRBJ2-1|-
CASSHQGPSSYNEQFF
TGCGCCAGCAGCCACCAGGGACCGAGCTCCTACAATGAGCAGTTCTTC
>TRBV5-1|-|TRBJ2-3|-
CASSLVSGAGSTDTQYF
TGCGCCAGCAGCTTGGTATCAGGGGCGGGGAGCACAGATACGCAGTATTTT
>TRBV25-1|-|TRBJ2-6|-
CASSEPRQFSGANVLTF
TGTGCCAGCAGTGAACCTAGACAATTCTCTGGGGCCAACGTCCTGACTTTC
>TRBV9|TRBD1|TRBJ2-7|-
CASSGDSNYEQYF
TGTGCCAGCAGCGGGGACAGTAACTACGAGCAGTACTTC
>TRBV30|-|TRBJ1-3|-
CAWSVGISGNTIYF
TGTGCCTGGAGTGTGGGAATTTCTGGAAACACCATATATTTT
>TRBV4-1|-|TRBJ1-5|few
CASSQDLNQPQHF
TGCGCCAGCAGCCAAGACCTCAATCAGCCCCAGCATTTT
>TRBV19|TRBD2|TRBJ2-7|-
CASSIVWTSGRGSYEQYF
TGTGCCAGTAGTATAGTTTGGACTAGCGGGAGAGGGTCCTACGAGCAGTACTTC
>TRBV5-1|TRBD1|TRBJ1-2|-
CASSLVGQVFDGYTF
TGCGCCAGCAGCTTGGTTGGACAGGTTTTTGATGGCTACACCTTC
>TRBV19|-|TRBJ1-1|-
CASSVGRGNTEAFF
TGTGCCAGTAGTGTCGGGCGGGGGAACACTGAAGCTTTCTTT
>TRBV7-2|-|TRBJ1-1|once
CASSLDWVNTEAFF
TGTGCCAGCAGCTTAGACTGGGTGAACACTGAAGCTTTCTTT
>TRBV3-1/TRBV3-2|TRBD2|TRBJ2-7|-
CASSYRTSEPYEQYF
TGTGCCAGCAGCTACCGGACTAGCGAGCCCTACGAGCAGTACTTC
>TRBV4-1|TRBD1|TRBJ2-1|-
CASSQGRGQGARNEQFF
TGCGCCAGCAGCCAAGGGAGGGGACAGGGGGCGCGCAATGAGCAGTTCTTC
>TRBV19|TRBD1|TRBJ1-1|-
CASRTGTGVLNTEAFF
TGTGCCAGTAGGACCGGGACAGGGGTATTGAACACTGAAGCTTTCTTT
>TRBV11-3|-|TRBJ2-1|-
CASSSRDTFYNEQFF
TGTGCCAGCAGCTCCCGGGACACCTTCTACAATGAGCAGTTCTTC
>TRBV6-6|-|TRBJ1-6|-
CASSYSIGIGSPLHF
TGTGCCAGCAGTTACTCGATAGGGATAGGTTCACCCCTCCACTTT
>TRBV18|-|TRBJ2-3|-
CASSPFVGPASTDTQYF
TGTGCCAGCTCACCATTTGTGGGCCCGGCTAGCACAGATACGCAGTATTTT
>TRBV10-3|TRBD1|TRBJ1-6|-
CAITGQYNSPLHF
TGTGCCATCACGGGACAGTATAATTCACCCCTCCACTTT
>TRBV4-1|-|TRBJ2-3|-
CASSPPGRRTPTDTQYF
TGCGCCAGCAGCCCCCCCGGCAGGAGGACGCCAACAGATACGCAGTATTTT
>TRBV7-3|-|TRBJ2-3|-
CASSLIPSSTDTQYF
TGTGCCAGCAGCCTTATCCCCTCTAGCACAGATACGCAGTATTTT
>TRBV2|TRBD2|TRBJ2-7|-
CASRPLAGNSYEQYF
TGTGCCAGCAGACCCCTAGCGGGGAACTCCTACGAGCAGTACTTC
>TRBV7-3|-|TRBJ1-3|-
CASTKDRSCVSGNTIYF
TGTGCCAGCACCAAAGACAGATCCTGCGTCTCTGGAAACACCATATATTTT
>TRBV30|-|TRBJ2-2|-
CAWSAGFANTGELFF
TGTGCCTGGAGTGCGGGATTCGCGAACACCGGGGAGCTGTTTTTT
>TRBV11-3|-|TRBJ1-2|-
CASSLKRGYGYTF
TGTGCCAGCAGCTTAAAGCGAGGCTATGGCTACACCTTC
>TRBV4-2|TRBD2|TRBJ2-1|-
CASSQAGTRGGEQFF
TGTGCCAGCAGCCAAGCCGGGACTAGGGGGGGTGAGCAGTTCTTC
>TRBV19|TRBD1|TRBJ1-5|few
CASSKRTGVNQPQHF
TGTGCCAGTAGTAAACGGACAGGGGTCAATCAGCCCCAGCATTTT
>TRBV6-5|-|TRBJ2-7|-
CASSYSGTSSYEQYF
TGTGCCAGCAGTTACTCCGGGACGAGCTCCTACGAGCAGTACTTC
>TRBV28|TRBD2|TRBJ2-3|-
CASSFGTSGNTDTQYF
TGTGCCAGCAGTTTCGGGACTAGCGGGAACACAGATACGCAGTATTTT
>TRBV19|-|TRBJ1-4|-
CASRQGVEKLFF
TGTGCCAGTAGACAGGGAGTTGAAAAACTGTTTTTT
>TRBV11-2|-|TRBJ2-3|few
CASSLDTTYTQYF
TGTGCCAGCAGCTTAGATACGACTTATACGCAGTATTTT
>TRBV19|-|TRBJ2-7|-
CASSPRTVYEQYF
TGTGCCAGTAGTCCACGGACAGTCTACGAGCAGTACTTC
>TRBV7-3|TRBD2|TRBJ2-1|-
CASSFLAGIGNEQFF
TGTGCCAGCAGCTTTCTAGCGGGAATTGGGAATGAGCAGTTCTTC
>TRBV11-2|-|TRBJ2-5|-
CASCSDGIETQYF
TGTGCCAGCTGCAGCGACGGGATAGAGACCCAGTACTTC